The present TCR beta chain was sequenced within a study of early T cells in non-severe SARS-CoV-2 infection. Germline values: CDR1 MNHNY, CDR2 SVGAGI (reference sequence). V was clipped by 6 bases and J by 4 bases, with 16 bases between them. The CDR3 length is 15 residues. Tagging with unique molecular identifiers was applied to individual cDNA molecules. TCRdb fed the 5' RACE reads into MiXCR, producing one record per CDR3 protein. Here the sample spans approximately 28,000 distinct CDR3 sequences, about 6.6% being singletons. Notes on the study in general: Using VDJdb, the matching emphasized anti-spike CD8 responses while missing private and CD4 specificities.

This clonotype was counted ten times or more. The antigen remains unidentified. The sample here was whole blood, taken at baseline. The receptor was isolated from an adult who was a healthcare worker with PCR-confirmed SARS-CoV-2 infection or an uninfected control (not recorded which). The rearrangement joins TRBV6-6 to TRBJ1-3; no clear D gene. The DNA of the CDR3 is TGTGCCAGCAGGTCCCCGGGAGGAAAGGGAAACACCATATATTTT. This translates into CASRSPGGKGNTIYF.